This note documents a single TCR beta chain sequence. Its antigen is currently unknown. The V end lost 1 base, the J end lost 4 bases, and 13 bases lay between the germline ends. This CDR3 contains 15 residues. Germline V lookup: CDR1 MNHNS, CDR2 SASEGT. These data originate in a study of shared clonotypes between healthy human individuals. Whole-study results and caveats: Blood was the sole source, and tissue repertoires probably differ.

Investigators spread the genomic DNA of each subset evenly over several immunoSEQ plates. Measured with immunoSEQ multiplex PCR; TCRdb has only the in-frame clones, and not every one. Of about 650,000 clones in the sample, roughly 95% are singletons; the top ten hold 0.09% to 0.13%. Naivety among CD8 cells was defined by CD45RO negativity and positive CCR7 selection, thereby excluding terminally differentiated effector memory CD45RA+ cells. None of the donors, who were healthy HIV-negative adults, had recently had acute infections or vaccinations. The TCR comes from a woman in her twenties or thirties in good health. This rearrangement joins TRBV6-1 to TRBJ1-2; D ambiguous. Sequencing was carried out using naive CD8+ T cells sorted from blood. The CDR3 nucleotides read TGTGCCAGCAGTGAAGGTGCTATTCGGGGCTATGGCTACACCTTC. Amino acids: CASSEGAIRGYGYTF.